This T cell receptor beta chain appears in the sequencing data of a study of blood T cell repertoires in COVID-19. Overall study context: Acute and convalescent COVID-19 specimens originated in the United States, Italy and Spain. PBMCs, B-cell-depleted T cells, or T cells provided the cDNA or gDNA that made up the material.

Study processing details: From reference gene primer amplification, estimates of nucleated cell counts were derived. Only in-frame clones appear in the TCRdb table, and some are missing; sequencing was by immunoSEQ multiplex PCR. V and J calls and clone size are those listed in that table; D and trimming were worked out from the DNA. The data contain some 240,000 clones, 75% to 85% of them singletons. Source material: peripheral blood. This TCR derives from a human donor in a cohort sampled during active COVID-19.

The CDR3 protein is CASSQPGGGRWGTNEKLFF. The DNA for the CDR3 is TGCGCCAGCAGCCAACCTGGCGGGGGCAGATGGGGTACTAATGAAAAACTGTTTTTT. The V and J genes are TRBV4-1 and TRBJ1-4; a weak D match, TRBD1 (6 bases). V was trimmed by 2 bases and J by 2 bases, leaving 21 bases between them. The CDR3 runs 19 residues. Per the germline V gene, CDR1 is MGHRA and CDR2 is YSYEKL.